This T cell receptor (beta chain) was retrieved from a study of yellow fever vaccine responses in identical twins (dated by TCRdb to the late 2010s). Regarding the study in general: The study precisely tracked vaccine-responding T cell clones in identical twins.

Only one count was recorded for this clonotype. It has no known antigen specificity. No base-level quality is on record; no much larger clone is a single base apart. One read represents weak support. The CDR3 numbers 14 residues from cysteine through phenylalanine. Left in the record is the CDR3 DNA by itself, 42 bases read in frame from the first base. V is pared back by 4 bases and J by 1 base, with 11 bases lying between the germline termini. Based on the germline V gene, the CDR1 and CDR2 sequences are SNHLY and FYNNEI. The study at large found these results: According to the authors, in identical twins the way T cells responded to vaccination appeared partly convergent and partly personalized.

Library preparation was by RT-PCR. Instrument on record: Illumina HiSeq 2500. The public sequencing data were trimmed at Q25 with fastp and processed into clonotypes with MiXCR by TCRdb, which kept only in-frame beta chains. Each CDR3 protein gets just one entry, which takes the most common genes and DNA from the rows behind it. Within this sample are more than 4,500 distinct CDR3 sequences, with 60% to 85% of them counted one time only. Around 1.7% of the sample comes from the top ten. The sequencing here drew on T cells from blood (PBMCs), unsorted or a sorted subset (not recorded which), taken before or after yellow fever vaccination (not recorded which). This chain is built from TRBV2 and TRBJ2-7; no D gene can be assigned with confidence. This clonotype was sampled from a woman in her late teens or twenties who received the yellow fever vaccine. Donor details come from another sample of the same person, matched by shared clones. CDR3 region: CASSAGMGSYEQYF. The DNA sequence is TGTGCCAGCAGTGCGGGTATGGGGTCCTACGAGCAGTACTTC.